This is a list of T cell receptor beta chains from one sample in a study of CD8 T cells in ankylosing spondylitis. TCRdb re-derived calls from the 5' RACE reads in MiXCR, one entry per CDR3 protein. Altogether approximately 400,000 distinct CDR3 sequences are present, approximately 17% being singletons, with the ten largest covering approximately 1%. The material sequenced was blood, either unsorted or a sorted T cell fraction (not recorded which). These receptors all stem from a male donor with ankylosing spondylitis. Both conserved end residues are part of each CDR3. A D gene is named only where the DNA matches it firmly. Size is stated for part of the rows, as once, few or many counts, or as a class when the clone is expanded.

cdr3_nt cdr3_aa j_call v_call clone_size d_call
TGTGCCAGCAGTGAATATCAGGGAAGAGATGGCTACACCTTC CASSEYQGRDGYTF TRBJ1-2 TRBV6-1 - -
TGTGCCAGCAGTTTGAGGGCGACCTATAATTCACCCCTCCACTTT CASSLRATYNSPLHF TRBJ1-6 TRBV27 - -
TGCAGTGCTAGTGCAGGGTTGGATCAGCCCCAGCATTTT CSASAGLDQPQHF TRBJ1-5 TRBV20-1 few -
TGTGCCAGCAGTCCGGGGGGCGCAGGCAATCAGCCCCAGCATTTT CASSPGGAGNQPQHF TRBJ1-5 TRBV6-1 - -
TGTGCCAGCAGGAGGACAGGGGTGACAGATACGCAGTATTTT CASRRTGVTDTQYF TRBJ2-3 TRBV27 - TRBD1
TGTGCCAGCAGCCCCTCCTGGAGCGGGAGGAGGACAGATACGCAGTATTTT CASSPSWSGRRTDTQYF TRBJ2-3 TRBV7-3 - TRBD2
TGCAGCGTTGGAAAAGGAAGCAATCAGCCCCAGCATTTT CSVGKGSNQPQHF TRBJ1-5 TRBV29-1 many -
TGTGCCAGCAGCCAAGCCCTCGGGTCCTACAATGAGCAGTTCTTC CASSQALGSYNEQFF TRBJ2-1 TRBV14 few -
TGTGCCAGCACCAATCGCAGGGGATCGAACACTGAAGCTTTCTTT CASTNRRGSNTEAFF TRBJ1-1 TRBV6-1 once -
TGCAGTGCTAAAGCAGGGAGAGGGAACACTGAAGCTTTCTTT CSAKAGRGNTEAFF TRBJ1-1 TRBV20-1 few -
TGTGCCAGCAGCTTAGCGCACGGTAACGGGGAGCTGTTTTTT CASSLAHGNGELFF TRBJ2-2 TRBV7-9 few -
TGTGCCAGCAGCTTAGGACCCGATGTAGGGGAGCAGTACTTC CASSLGPDVGEQYF TRBJ2-7 TRBV7-9 once -
TGCAGTGCCAGGCTCCACCGCACAGATACGCAGTATTTT CSARLHRTDTQYF TRBJ2-3 TRBV20-1 few -
TGCAGTGCTAGAAGGGTCCAGGGGAACTATGGCTACACCTTC CSARRVQGNYGYTF TRBJ1-2 TRBV20-1 many -
TGCGCCAGCAGCCAAGAAGTCCCAGCCACCCCATATGGCTACACCTTC CASSQEVPATPYGYTF TRBJ1-2 TRBV4-1 - -
TGCAGTGCTGGACAGGGGGCTGGTTCTGAAGCTTTCTTT CSAGQGAGSEAFF TRBJ1-1 TRBV20-1 few TRBD1
TGCGCCAGCAGCTTGGGGACGGGAGGTTCAGCTTTCTTT CASSLGTGGSAFF TRBJ1-1 TRBV5-1 - -
TGTGCCAGCAGTAAACCCAGGGAGTTGATGGGTGGCTACACCTTC CASSKPRELMGGYTF TRBJ1-2 TRBV12-3/TRBV12-4 many -
TGTGCCAGCAGTACCCGGGGGGGCGTTCAGGGGCCTGAAGCTTTCTTT CASSTRGGVQGPEAFF TRBJ1-1 TRBV12-3/TRBV12-4 many -
TGTGCCACCTGTATGGGCGGGAAAGAGACCCAGTACTTC CATCMGGKETQYF TRBJ2-5 TRBV12-3/TRBV12-4 - -
TGTGCCAGCAGCCACGGCACCACGACCGGGGAGCTGTTTTTT CASSHGTTTGELFF TRBJ2-2 TRBV3-1 - -
TGTGCCAGCAGTCCACAGGGAAGGGGAATGAACACTGAAGCTTTCTTT CASSPQGRGMNTEAFF TRBJ1-1 TRBV6-1 - -
TGCGCCAGCCGGTGGGGGGAAGCCTACGAGCAGTACTTC CASRWGEAYEQYF TRBJ2-7 TRBV5-1 few -
TGTGCCACCAGCAGAGATTTGGGGGGGCCCAACGAGCAGTACTTC CATSRDLGGPNEQYF TRBJ2-7 TRBV15 few -
TGCGCCAGCAGCTCGGGGGAACTTAGCAATCAGCCCCAGCATTTT CASSSGELSNQPQHF TRBJ1-5 TRBV5-1 few -
TGTGCCAGCACCTCATTGGGGACAGGGGAGAGTGAAGCTTTCTTT CASTSLGTGESEAFF TRBJ1-1 TRBV27 few TRBD1
TGTGCCAGCTGGGAGGCCCGGCTAGCCAAAAACATTCAGTACTTC CASWEARLAKNIQYF TRBJ2-4 TRBV6-1 - -
TGTGCCAGCAGCCAAGGGCCCGGGGAGCTGTTTTTT CASSQGPGELFF TRBJ2-2 TRBV14 many -
TGTGCCAGCAGCCAAGGACAGGGGTATAATCAGCCCCAGCATTTT CASSQGQGYNQPQHF TRBJ1-5 TRBV11-2 - TRBD1
TGTGCCAGCAGCTTAGGTCATGTTAACTATGGCTACACCTTC CASSLGHVNYGYTF TRBJ1-2 TRBV7-8 many -